This TCR beta chain stems from a study of T cell responses to AZD1222 COVID-19 vaccine. Findings and caveats of the study: Baseline seropositivity characterized only a handful of AZD1222 recipients.

Clones were sequenced by immunoSEQ multiplex PCR, and TCRdb holds only the in-frame ones, with some missing. The sample gives roughly 120,000 clones, just under 90% of which show up once; almost 4.5% is in the top ten. Details on this clone: Its target is not known.

This CDR3 comprises 12 residues. Trimming pared 4 bases from V and 5 bases from J, leaving 8 bases between. Germline-derived CDR1 and CDR2 are LNHDA and SQIVND (reference sequence). The rearrangement links TRBV19 to TRBJ1-2; D gene unclear. The source of this sequence is an adult in good health. The sequences come from peripheral blood, collected on day 0 of AZD1222 vaccination. The DNA for the CDR3 is TGTGCCAGTAGTACGAGTCGGTATGGCTACACCTTC. Translating it yields CASSTSRYGYTF. The whole variable domain, filled in from reference TRBV19 and TRBJ1-2, reads DGGITQSPKYLFRKEGQNVTLSCEQNLNHDAMYWYRQDPGQGLRLIYYSQIVNDFQKGDIAEGYSVSREKKESFPLTVTSAQKNPTAFYLCASSTSRYGYTFGSGTRLTVV.